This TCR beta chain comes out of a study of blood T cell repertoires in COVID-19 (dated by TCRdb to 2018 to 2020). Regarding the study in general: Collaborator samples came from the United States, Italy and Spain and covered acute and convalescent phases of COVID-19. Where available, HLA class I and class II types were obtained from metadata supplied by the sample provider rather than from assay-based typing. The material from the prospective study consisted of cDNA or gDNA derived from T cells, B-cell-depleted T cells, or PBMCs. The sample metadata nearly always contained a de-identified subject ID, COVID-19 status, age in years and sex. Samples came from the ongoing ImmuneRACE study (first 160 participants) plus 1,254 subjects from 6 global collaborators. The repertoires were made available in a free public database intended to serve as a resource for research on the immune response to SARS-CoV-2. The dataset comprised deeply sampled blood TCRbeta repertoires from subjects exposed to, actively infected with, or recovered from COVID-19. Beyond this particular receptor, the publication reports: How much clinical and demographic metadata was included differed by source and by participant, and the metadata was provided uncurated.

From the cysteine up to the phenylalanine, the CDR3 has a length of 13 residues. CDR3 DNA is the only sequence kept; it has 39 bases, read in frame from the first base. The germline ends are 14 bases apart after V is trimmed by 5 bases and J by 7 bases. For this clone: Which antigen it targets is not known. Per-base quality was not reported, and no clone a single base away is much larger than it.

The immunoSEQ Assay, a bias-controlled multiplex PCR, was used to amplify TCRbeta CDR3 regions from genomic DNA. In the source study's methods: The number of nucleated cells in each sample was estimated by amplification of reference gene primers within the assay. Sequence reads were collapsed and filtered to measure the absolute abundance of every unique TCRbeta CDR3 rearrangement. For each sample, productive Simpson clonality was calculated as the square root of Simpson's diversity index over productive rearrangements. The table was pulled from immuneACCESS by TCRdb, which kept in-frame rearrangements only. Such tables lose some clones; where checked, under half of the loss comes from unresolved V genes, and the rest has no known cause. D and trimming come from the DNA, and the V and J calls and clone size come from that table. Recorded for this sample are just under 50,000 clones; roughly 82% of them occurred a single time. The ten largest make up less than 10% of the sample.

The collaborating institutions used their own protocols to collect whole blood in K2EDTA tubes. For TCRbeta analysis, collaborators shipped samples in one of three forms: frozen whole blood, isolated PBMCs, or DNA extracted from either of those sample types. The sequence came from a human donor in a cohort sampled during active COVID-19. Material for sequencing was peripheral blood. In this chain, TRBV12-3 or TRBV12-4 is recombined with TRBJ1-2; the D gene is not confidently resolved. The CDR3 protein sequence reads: CASSNGLYGGYTF. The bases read TGTGCCAGCAGTAACGGACTATACGGTGGCTACACCTTC.